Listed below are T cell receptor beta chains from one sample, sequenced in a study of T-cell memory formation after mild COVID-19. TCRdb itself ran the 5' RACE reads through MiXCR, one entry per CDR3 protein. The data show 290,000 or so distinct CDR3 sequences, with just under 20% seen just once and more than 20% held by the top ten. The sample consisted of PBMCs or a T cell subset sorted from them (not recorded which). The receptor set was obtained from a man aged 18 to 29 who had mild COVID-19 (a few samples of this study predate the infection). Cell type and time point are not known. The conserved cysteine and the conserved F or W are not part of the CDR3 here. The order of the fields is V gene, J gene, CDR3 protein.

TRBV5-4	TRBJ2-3	ASSLAPGGADTQY
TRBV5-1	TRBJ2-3	ASSLGTGTTDTQY
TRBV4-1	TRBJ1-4	ASSQDPPTGLDEKLF
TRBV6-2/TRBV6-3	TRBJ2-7	ASSYSTGTGEQY
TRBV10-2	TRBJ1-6	ASSAPNSPLH
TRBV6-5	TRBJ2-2	ASSYSKAVLRTDRGTGELF
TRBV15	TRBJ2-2	ATSRDFGSGVTGELF
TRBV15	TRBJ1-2	ATSSPLKDLWGYGYT
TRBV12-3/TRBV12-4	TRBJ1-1	ASSPRDRGTEAF
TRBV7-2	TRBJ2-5	ASSLAPVGETQY
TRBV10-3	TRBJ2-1	AIARTSGGLSSYNEQF
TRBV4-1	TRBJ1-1	ASSPKDREHTEAF
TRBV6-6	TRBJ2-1	ASSYERGGLDEQF
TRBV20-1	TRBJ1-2	SASRRNYGYT
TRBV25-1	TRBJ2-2	ASSDPGGPGELF
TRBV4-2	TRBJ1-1	ASSQVPGLNTEAF
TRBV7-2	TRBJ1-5	ASSSRDGVGQPQH
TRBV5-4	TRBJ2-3	ASSLAAGTSGTDTQY
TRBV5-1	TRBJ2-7	ASSLRKGGSTYEQY
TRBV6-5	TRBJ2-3	ASSFRTGSSTDTQY
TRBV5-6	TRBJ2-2	ASSPADRGTGELF
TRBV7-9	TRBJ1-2	ASSLGDQTYGGYT
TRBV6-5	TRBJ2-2	ASSPGFGELF
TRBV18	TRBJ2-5	ASSPPGPRETQY
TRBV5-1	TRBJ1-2	ASNGEEYGYT
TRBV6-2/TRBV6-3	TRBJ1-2	ASSYFPGGYGYT
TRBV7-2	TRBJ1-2	ASAKLRGYNYGYT
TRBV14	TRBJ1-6	ASTRQYNSPLH
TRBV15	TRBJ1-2	ATSPRGGGYT
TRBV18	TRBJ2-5	ASSPSGQETQY
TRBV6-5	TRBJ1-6	ASSFRQVTSPLH